This TCR beta chain appears in the sequencing data of a study of glioma-infiltrating T cells after dendritic cell vaccination. Study in general: Dendritic cell vaccination trial patients had either newly diagnosed or recurrent glioblastoma.

General study results and limits: Higher pretreatment TIL content predicted longer progression-free time and survival.

Selection required adequate fresh-frozen tumor tissue plus more than two years' survival data. Amplification used 60 V beta primers and 13 J beta primers. The assay was immunoSEQ multiplex PCR, and TCRdb's table has in-frame clones only and misses some. The sample has under 100,000 clones, approximately 87% seen once. As for this clone: Its antigen remains unknown.

Germline V gene sequence: CDR1 MGHRA, CDR2 YSYEKL. This CDR3 comprises 16 residues. V lost 5 bases and J lost 4; bases outside the gene matches: 11. The sequenced sample was blood, obtained before dendritic cell vaccination. The TCR comes from a human donor with glioblastoma. The chain links TRBV4-1 to TRBJ1-2; 9 nucleotides match TRBD1. CDR3 nucleotide sequence: TGCGCCAGCAGCTACCGGGACAGGGTTTCTCGCTATGGCTACACCTTC. As protein: CASSYRDRVSRYGYTF.